Listed below are T cell receptor beta chains from one sample, sequenced in a study of OX40 agonist ivuxolimab in advanced cancers. TCRdb's copy holds only in-frame clones and misses some; the assay was immunoSEQ multiplex PCR. The data contain 95,000 to 150,000 clones, under 95% of them seen just once; the ten biggest clones take up 0.81%. Sequenced material: CD4+ or CD8+ T cells sorted from blood, taken in a trial of the OX40 agonist ivuxolimab. These receptors were obtained from an adult with an advanced solid tumor such as melanoma, head and neck, liver or kidney cancer. CDR3s include the opening cysteine and the closing phenylalanine or tryptophan. D genes are given only for firm matches. Size tells how often a clone was seen (once, few, many) or the class of an expanded clone, and some rows leave it out.

length,size,D,V,J,DNA,CDR3
13,once,NA,TRBV7-3,TRBJ1-1,TGTGCCAGCAGCTTCGGGGGACGGGAAGAAGCTTTCTTT,CASSFGGREEAFF
14,NA,NA,TRBV28,TRBJ1-1,TGTGCCAGCAACACACCCAGGGGCACGGGTGAAGCTTTCTTT,CASNTPRGTGEAFF
11,NA,NA,TRBV19,TRBJ1-2,TGTGCCAGTAAAGAGAACTATGGCTACACCTTC,CASKENYGYTF
12,once,NA,TRBV11-2,TRBJ1-3,TGTGCCAGCAGATCACAGGGAAACACCATATATTTT,CASRSQGNTIYF
16,NA,TRBD2,TRBV5-1,TRBJ2-7,TGCGCCAGCAGCTTCTCACTAGCGGGAGGTATGTACGAGCAGTACTTC,CASSFSLAGGMYEQYF
14,NA,TRBD1,TRBV10-3,TRBJ2-1,TGTGCCATCAGCGACAGGGATTCGAACAATGAGCAGTTCTTC,CAISDRDSNNEQFF
14,NA,NA,TRBV5-4,TRBJ1-1,TGTGCCAGCAGGGCCGGAGGCGGTCCCACTGAAGCTTTCTTT,CASRAGGGPTEAFF
17,NA,NA,TRBV4-1,TRBJ2-5,TGCGCCAGCAGCCAAGATTGGAGGGAAGCGGTTATCGAGACCCAGTACTTC,CASSQDWREAVIETQYF
14,NA,NA,TRBV6-1,TRBJ1-1,TGTGCCAGCAGTGAGGGCGGGACGAACACTGAAGCTTTCTTT,CASSEGGTNTEAFF
15,NA,NA,TRBV7-2,TRBJ2-2,TGTGCCAGCAGCTTAATGCCAGGGCAGACCGGGGAGCTGTTTTTT,CASSLMPGQTGELFF
15,NA,TRBD2,TRBV11-2,TRBJ2-7,TGTGCCAGCAGCCTCCAGGCGGGAGGGCTCTACGAGCAGTACTTC,CASSLQAGGLYEQYF
15,NA,NA,TRBV9,TRBJ1-5,TGTGCCAGCAGCGTAGCGGGTTATAGCAATCAGCCCCAGCATTTT,CASSVAGYSNQPQHF
15,NA,NA,TRBV6-1,TRBJ2-1,TGTGCCAGCAGTGAAGAAACCGCCGGTAACAATGAGCAGTTCTTC,CASSEETAGNNEQFF
15,NA,NA,TRBV27,TRBJ1-5,TGTGCCAGCAGTTATGAGGGAATAGGCAATCAGCCCCAGCATTTT,CASSYEGIGNQPQHF
15,NA,NA,TRBV9,TRBJ2-7,TGTGCCAGCAGCCTCGAGGGGGGAGGACTCCTCGAGCAGTACTTC,CASSLEGGGLLEQYF
15,NA,NA,TRBV11-2,TRBJ2-3,TGTGCCAGCAGCCCCAGAGGGGGAGGCACAGATACGCAGTATTTT,CASSPRGGGTDTQYF
14,NA,NA,TRBV28,TRBJ1-1,TGTGCCAGCACCCAGGACATATTGAACACTGAAGCTTTCTTT,CASTQDILNTEAFF
19,NA,NA,TRBV4-1,TRBJ2-1,TGCGCCAGCAGCCAAGAGGTGTCGGTGGGGTCAGGTTCCTACAATGAGCAGTTCTTC,CASSQEVSVGSGSYNEQFF
15,NA,TRBD2,TRBV28,TRBJ2-7,TGTGCCAGCAGTTTATGGGCTAGCGGGTCCTACGAGCAGTACTTC,CASSLWASGSYEQYF
16,NA,NA,TRBV30,TRBJ2-2,TGTGCCTGGAGTGTACAACCTCGAGGGAACACCGGGGAGCTGTTTTTT,CAWSVQPRGNTGELFF
15,NA,TRBD1,TRBV7-9,TRBJ2-7,TGTGCCAGCAGCCAGTGGGACAGAATTAACTACGAGCAGTACTTC,CASSQWDRINYEQYF
11,few,NA,TRBV28,TRBJ1-2,TGTGCCAGCAGTTGGTCCTATGGCTACACCTTC,CASSWSYGYTF
14,NA,NA,TRBV7-3,TRBJ1-1,TGTGCCAGCAGCCCCAGCGGGGGTTTAACTGAAGCTTTCTTT,CASSPSGGLTEAFF
12,NA,NA,TRBV29-1,TRBJ2-1,TGCAGCGTTGAATGGAATCTGGTTGAGCAGTTCTTC,CSVEWNLVEQFF
14,NA,NA,TRBV5-1,TRBJ2-2,TGCGCCAGCAATGTTATGGGGGGCACCGGGGAGCTGTTTTTT,CASNVMGGTGELFF
16,NA,NA,TRBV5-1,TRBJ1-1,TGCGCCAGCAGCTTGGATCCAGGGATCGGAAACACTGAAGCTTTCTTT,CASSLDPGIGNTEAFF
16,NA,TRBD1,TRBV5-1,TRBJ2-2,TGCGCCAGCAGCTCGACGGGACAGGGGGAAGGCGGGGAGCTGTTTTTT,CASSSTGQGEGGELFF
14,few,TRBD1,TRBV18,TRBJ1-2,TGTGCCAGCTCGTGGACAGGGGAAAACTATGGCTACACCTTC,CASSWTGENYGYTF
15,NA,NA,TRBV2,TRBJ1-4,TGTGCCAGCAGACCAGGGAACAGGGCAAATGAAAAACTGTTTTTT,CASRPGNRANEKLFF
13,NA,TRBD1,TRBV5-4,TRBJ2-1,TGTGCCAGCAGCCTAGCTACAGGGGGGGAGCAGTTCTTC,CASSLATGGEQFF
17,NA,NA,TRBV4-2,TRBJ2-3,TGTGCCAGCAGCTTAAGCGGCAGGGGCGGGAGCACAGATACGCAGTATTTT,CASSLSGRGGSTDTQYF
15,NA,NA,TRBV7-2,TRBJ2-7,TGTGCCAGCAGCTTAGCTACCGGGACACAATACGAGCAGTACTTC,CASSLATGTQYEQYF
13,NA,TRBD2,TRBV29-1,TRBJ2-1,TGCAGCGTGGGGCTAGCGGCTTACAATGAGCAGTTCTTC,CSVGLAAYNEQFF
16,NA,TRBD1,TRBV11-3,TRBJ1-2,TGTGCCAGCAGCTTAGAAAGGACAGGGGGCTCCTATGGCTACACCTTC,CASSLERTGGSYGYTF
14,NA,NA,TRBV10-3,TRBJ2-5,TGTGCCGCGAAGGGGCAGGGCCCGCAAGAGACCCAGTACTTC,CAAKGQGPQETQYF
14,NA,NA,TRBV7-3,TRBJ1-1,TGTGCCAGCAGCTTGGGGGGGCTTAACACTGAAGCTTTCTTT,CASSLGGLNTEAFF
14,NA,NA,TRBV30,TRBJ1-5,TGTGCCTGGAGGGGGGACGATAGCAATCAGCCCCAGCATTTT,CAWRGDDSNQPQHF
16,NA,NA,TRBV7-9,TRBJ2-2,TGTGCCAGCAGCTTACTAACAGCCAGCAACACCGGGGAGCTGTTTTTT,CASSLLTASNTGELFF
15,NA,TRBD1,TRBV9,TRBJ2-7,TGTGCCAGCAGCGTCGGGACAGTGAGCTCCTACGAGCAGTACTTC,CASSVGTVSSYEQYF
16,NA,TRBD2,TRBV7-3,TRBJ2-3,TGTGCCAGCAGCTTAAAGCTAGCGGGAGGCACAGATACGCAGTATTTT,CASSLKLAGGTDTQYF
13,NA,NA,TRBV7-2,TRBJ2-7,TGTGCCAGCAGCTTCGGGGGGCGGTACGAGCAGTACTTC,CASSFGGRYEQYF
13,few,NA,TRBV9,TRBJ2-2,TGTGCCAGCAGCGTAGAAGGGCTCGGGGAGCTGTTTTTT,CASSVEGLGELFF
14,NA,TRBD1,TRBV7-9,TRBJ1-1,TGTGCCAGCAGTCGGACAGGGGTTTACACTGAAGCTTTCTTT,CASSRTGVYTEAFF
19,NA,NA,TRBV4-2,TRBJ1-4,TGTGCCAGCAGCCAGATGCTTCATGAGGGTAGGGACTTGCGGGAAAAACTGTTTTTT,CASSQMLHEGRDLREKLFF
12,NA,NA,TRBV5-6,TRBJ2-7,TGTGCCAGCAGCTTGAGTGGGTACGAGCAGTACTTC,CASSLSGYEQYF
11,NA,NA,TRBV27,TRBJ2-7,TGTGCCACCCGTTTGGGCTACGAGCAGTACTTC,CATRLGYEQYF
13,NA,NA,TRBV27,TRBJ1-5,TGTGCCAGCAGTCAAGGCGGGGCGCAGCCCCAGCATTTT,CASSQGGAQPQHF
15,NA,TRBD1,TRBV19,TRBJ1-2,TGTGCCAGTAGTCTACGGACAGGCTCTAACTATGGCTACACCTTC,CASSLRTGSNYGYTF
13,NA,NA,TRBV18,TRBJ1-1,TGTGCCAGCACCCTACAGGGAATAACTGAAGCTTTCTTT,CASTLQGITEAFF
15,NA,TRBD1,TRBV7-3,TRBJ1-1,TGTGCCAGCAGCTTAATGGGACAGGGGGACACTGAAGCTTTCTTT,CASSLMGQGDTEAFF
13,NA,NA,TRBV29-1,TRBJ2-7,TGCAGCGTTGAAGGGGACAAGACCTACGAGCAGTACTTC,CSVEGDKTYEQYF